A selection of T cell receptor beta chains follows, all from one sample in a study of cytomegalovirus exposure and HLA in healthy donors. Data came from immunoSEQ multiplex PCR; TCRdb stores just in-frame clones and leaves some out. Of some 150,000 clones in the sample, about 79% were seen once. The material sequenced was PBMCs. Source of these receptors: a male donor in good health and CMV-seronegative. Each CDR3 is given with its conserved first and last residue. A D gene is named only where the DNA matches it firmly. Size is stated for part of the rows, as once, few or many counts, or as a class when the clone is expanded.

j_gene | len | d_gene | v_gene | abundance | CDR3aa | CDR3nt
TRBJ1-1 | 15 | NA | TRBV9 | NA | CASSGSASGTLEAFF | TGTGCCAGCAGCGGGTCAGCGTCTGGAACACTCGAAGCTTTCTTT
TRBJ1-2 | 12 | TRBD1 | TRBV6-6 | few | CASSHDRGGYTF | TGTGCCAGCAGTCATGACAGGGGTGGCTACACCTTC
TRBJ2-7 | 15 | TRBD1 | TRBV6-6 | NA | CASSYLDRGFAEQYF | TGTGCCAGCAGTTACCTCGACAGGGGATTTGCCGAGCAGTACTTC
TRBJ2-3 | 14 | NA | TRBV27 | once | CASSWGLAKDTQYF | TGTGCCAGCAGTTGGGGACTGGCCAAAGATACGCAGTATTTT
TRBJ1-2 | 15 | NA | TRBV25-1 | NA | CASSDPGGAHYGYTF | TGTGCCAGCAGTGATCCGGGAGGGGCGCACTATGGCTACACCTTC
TRBJ1-3 | 15 | TRBD1 | TRBV5-1 | NA | CASSLDGTGADTIYF | TGCGCCAGCAGCTTGGATGGGACAGGGGCGGACACCATATATTTT
TRBJ2-5 | 14 | NA | TRBV6-6 | NA | CASSYLLGAETQYF | TGTGCCAGCAGTTACCTGCTGGGGGCTGAGACCCAGTACTTC
TRBJ1-2 | 14 | TRBD1 | TRBV29-1 | NA | CGGLTDRGFYGYTF | TGCGGCGGTCTAACGGACAGGGGGTTTTATGGCTACACCTTC
TRBJ2-7 | 15 | NA | TRBV4-1 | NA | CASSQEAAGDREQYF | TGCGCCAGCAGCCAAGAAGCCGCGGGCGATCGGGAGCAGTACTTC
TRBJ2-7 | 13 | NA | TRBV29-1 | NA | CSVQGRGLHEQYF | TGCAGCGTTCAGGGGCGGGGGCTTCACGAGCAGTACTTC
TRBJ2-1 | 17 | TRBD2 | TRBV18 | NA | CASSPFSLAGAYNEQFF | TGTGCCAGCTCACCATTTTCGCTAGCGGGAGCTTACAATGAGCAGTTCTTC
TRBJ2-1 | 15 | NA | TRBV1 | NA | CTSSPLAGGRNEQFF | TGCACCAGCAGCCCCCTAGCGGGAGGAAGGAATGAGCAGTTCTTC
TRBJ2-1 | 15 | TRBD1 | TRBV5-1 | NA | CASSLGQGAPNEQFF | TGCGCCAGCAGCTTAGGACAGGGGGCGCCCAATGAGCAGTTCTTC
TRBJ2-7 | 16 | NA | TRBV13 | NA | CASSLARGEGSYEQYF | TGTGCCAGCAGCTTAGCGAGGGGGGAGGGCTCCTACGAGCAGTACTTC
TRBJ1-5 | 14 | TRBD1 | TRBV5-6 | NA | CASSTGDSGQPQHF | TGTGCCAGCAGCACAGGGGATTCGGGTCAGCCCCAGCATTTT
TRBJ2-1 | 13 | TRBD2 | TRBV5-6 | NA | CASKREGRPEQFF | TGTGCCAGCAAGCGGGAGGGCCGGCCTGAGCAGTTCTTC
TRBJ2-3 | 15 | TRBD1 | TRBV19 | NA | CASSADRGPSDTQYF | TGTGCCAGTAGTGCAGACAGGGGGCCGTCAGATACGCAGTATTTT
TRBJ2-2 | 17 | TRBD2 | TRBV7-2 | NA | CASSLDRTSGSSGELFF | TGTGCCAGCAGCTTAGACAGGACTAGCGGGAGTTCCGGGGAGCTGTTTTTT
TRBJ2-3 | 13 | TRBD2 | TRBV15 | NA | CATRLRGIDTQYF | TGTGCCACTCGGTTGCGGGGGATAGATACGCAGTATTTT
TRBJ2-1 | 15 | NA | TRBV9 | NA | CASSLTTVPDNEQFF | TGTGCCAGCAGCTTAACGACAGTCCCGGACAATGAGCAGTTCTTC
TRBJ2-1 | 13 | TRBD2 | TRBV5-1 | NA | CASSMGTSGGQFF | TGCGCCAGCAGCATGGGGACTAGCGGGGGGCAGTTCTTC
TRBJ1-1 | 14 | NA | TRBV4-2 | NA | CASSQAGQGSEAFF | TGTGCCAGCAGCCAAGCGGGGCAGGGGTCTGAAGCTTTCTTT
TRBJ2-1 | 14 | NA | TRBV18 | few | CASSQRGSYNEQFF | TGTGCCAGCTCCCAGCGCGGATCCTACAATGAGCAGTTCTTC
TRBJ1-1 | 14 | NA | TRBV7-2 | NA | CASSRTWRDTEAFF | TGTGCCAGCAGCAGGACCTGGAGGGACACTGAAGCTTTCTTT
TRBJ2-7 | 14 | NA | TRBV7-9 | few | CASSLGGGPYEQYF | TGTGCCAGCAGCTTAGGTGGAGGCCCCTACGAGCAGTACTTC
TRBJ1-1 | 14 | NA | TRBV7-9 | NA | CASSFEGVGTEAFF | TGTGCCAGCAGCTTCGAGGGGGTAGGCACTGAAGCTTTCTTT
TRBJ2-5 | 13 | NA | TRBV30 | NA | CAWSVRGYETQYF | TGTGCCTGGAGTGTCCGAGGGTACGAGACCCAGTACTTC
TRBJ2-1 | 16 | NA | TRBV28 | NA | CASSKADSPPYNEQFF | TGTGCCAGCAGTAAGGCGGATTCCCCTCCTTACAATGAGCAGTTCTTC
TRBJ2-7 | 15 | NA | TRBV4-2 | NA | CASSQGGGEEDEQYF | TGTGCCAGCAGCCAAGGGGGTGGGGAGGAGGACGAGCAGTACTTC
TRBJ1-1 | 15 | NA | TRBV11-2 | NA | CASSQASRRDTEAFF | TGTGCCAGCAGCCAGGCGTCCAGGCGAGACACTGAAGCTTTCTTT
TRBJ2-3 | 19 | TRBD2 | TRBV14 | NA | CASSHLGLAGALSTDTQYF | TGTGCCAGCAGCCATCTAGGACTAGCGGGGGCCTTGAGCACAGATACGCAGTATTTT
TRBJ1-2 | 18 | NA | TRBV9 | NA | CASSAEGTTGLAGYGYTF | TGTGCCAGCAGCGCCGAAGGGACAACAGGACTGGCAGGGTATGGCTACACCTTC
TRBJ1-2 | 15 | NA | TRBV5-1 | NA | CASSLGQGKNYGYTF | TGCGCCAGCAGCTTGGGGCAGGGGAAGAACTATGGCTACACCTTC
TRBJ2-5 | 16 | TRBD2 | TRBV7-3 | NA | CASSFPSGRFGETQYF | TGTGCCAGCAGCTTTCCTAGCGGGAGATTCGGAGAGACCCAGTACTTC